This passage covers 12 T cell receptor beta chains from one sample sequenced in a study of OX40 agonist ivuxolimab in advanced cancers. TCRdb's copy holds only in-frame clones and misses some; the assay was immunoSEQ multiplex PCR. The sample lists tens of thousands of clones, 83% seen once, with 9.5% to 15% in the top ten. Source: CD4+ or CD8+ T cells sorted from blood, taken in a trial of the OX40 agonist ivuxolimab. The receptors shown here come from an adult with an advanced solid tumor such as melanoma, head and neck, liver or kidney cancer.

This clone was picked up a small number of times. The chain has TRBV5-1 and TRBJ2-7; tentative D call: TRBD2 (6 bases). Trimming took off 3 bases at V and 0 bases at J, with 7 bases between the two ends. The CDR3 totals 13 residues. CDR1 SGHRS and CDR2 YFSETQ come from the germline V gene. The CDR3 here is CASSYGSSYEQYF. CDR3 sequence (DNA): TGCGCCAGCAGCTACGGGAGCTCCTACGAGCAGTACTTC.

CDR3 DNA: TGTGCCAGCAGCTCAACCGCGGGGGGGCCCGACGAGCAGTACTTC. Translating gives CASSSTAGGPDEQYF. The chain links TRBV7-9 to TRBJ2-7, with 9 bases that match TRBD2. Trimming removed 4 bases from V and 5 bases from J; junction bases left unmatched: 9. CDR1 and CDR2 (germline): SEHNR, FQNEAQ (reference sequence). The CDR3 consists of 15 residues.

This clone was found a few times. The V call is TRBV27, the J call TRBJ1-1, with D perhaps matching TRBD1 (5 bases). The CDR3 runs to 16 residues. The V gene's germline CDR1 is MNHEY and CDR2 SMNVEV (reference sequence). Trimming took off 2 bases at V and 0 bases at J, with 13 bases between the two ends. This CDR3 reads CASSLHIGDVNTEAFF. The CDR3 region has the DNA TGTGCCAGCAGTTTACACATCGGGGACGTGAACACTGAAGCTTTCTTT.

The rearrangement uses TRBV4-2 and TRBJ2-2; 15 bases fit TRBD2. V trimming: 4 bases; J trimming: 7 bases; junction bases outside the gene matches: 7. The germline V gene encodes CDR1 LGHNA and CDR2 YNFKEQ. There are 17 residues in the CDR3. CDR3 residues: CASSRTGTSGGYGELFF. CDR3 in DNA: TGTGCCAGCAGCCGGACCGGGACTAGCGGGGGGTACGGGGAGCTGTTTTTT.

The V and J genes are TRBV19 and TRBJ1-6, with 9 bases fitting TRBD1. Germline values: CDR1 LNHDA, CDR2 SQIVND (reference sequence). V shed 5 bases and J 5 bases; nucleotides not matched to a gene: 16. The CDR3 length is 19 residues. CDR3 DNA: TGTGCCAGTAGTCCAACCGGGACAGGGAATGGGGCCGATAATTCACCCCTCCACTTT. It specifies CASSPTGTGNGADNSPLHF. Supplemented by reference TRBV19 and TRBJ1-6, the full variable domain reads DGGITQSPKYLFRKEGQNVTLSCEQNLNHDAMYWYRQDPGQGLRLIYYSQIVNDFQKGDIAEGYSVSREKKESFPLTVTSAQKNPTAFYLCASSPTGTGNGADNSPLHFGNGTRLTVT.

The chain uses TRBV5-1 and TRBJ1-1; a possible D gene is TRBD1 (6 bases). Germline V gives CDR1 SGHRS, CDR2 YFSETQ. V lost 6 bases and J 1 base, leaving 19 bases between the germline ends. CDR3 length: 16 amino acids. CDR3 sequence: CASTPYGGERNTEAFF. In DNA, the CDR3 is TGCGCCAGCACCCCATATGGGGGCGAGAGGAACACTGAAGCTTTCTTT.

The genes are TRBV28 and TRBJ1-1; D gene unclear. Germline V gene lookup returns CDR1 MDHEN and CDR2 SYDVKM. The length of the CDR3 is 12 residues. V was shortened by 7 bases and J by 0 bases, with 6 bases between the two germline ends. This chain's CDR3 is CASIGLNTEAFF. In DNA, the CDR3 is TGTGCCAGCATCGGGTTGAACACTGAAGCTTTCTTT.

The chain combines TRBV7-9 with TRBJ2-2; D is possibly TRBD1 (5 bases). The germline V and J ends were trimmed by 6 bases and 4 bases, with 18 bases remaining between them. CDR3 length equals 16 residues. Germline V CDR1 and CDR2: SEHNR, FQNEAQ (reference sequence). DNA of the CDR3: TGTGCCAGCAGTCCCTGGTGGGGCTCCGCCACCGGGGAGCTGTTTTTT. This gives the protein CASSPWWGSATGELFF. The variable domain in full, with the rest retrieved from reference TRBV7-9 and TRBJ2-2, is DTGVSQNPRHKITKRGQNVTFRCDPISEHNRLYWYRQTLGQGPEFLTYFQNEAQLEKSRLLSDRFSAERPKGSFSTLEIQRTEQGDSAMYLCASSPWWGSATGELFFGEGSRLTVL.

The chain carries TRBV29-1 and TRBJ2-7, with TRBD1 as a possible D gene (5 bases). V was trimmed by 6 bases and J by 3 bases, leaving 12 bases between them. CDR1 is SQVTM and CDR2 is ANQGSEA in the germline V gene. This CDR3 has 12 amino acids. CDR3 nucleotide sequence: TGCAGCGTGATGACAGATTACTACGAGCAGTACTTC. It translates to CSVMTDYYEQYF.

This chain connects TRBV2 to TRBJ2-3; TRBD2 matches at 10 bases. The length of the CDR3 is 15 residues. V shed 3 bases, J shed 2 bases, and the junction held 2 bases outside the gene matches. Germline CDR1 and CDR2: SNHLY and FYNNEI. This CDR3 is CASSETSGSTDTQYF. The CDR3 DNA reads TGTGCCAGCAGTGAGACTAGCGGGTCCACAGATACGCAGTATTTT. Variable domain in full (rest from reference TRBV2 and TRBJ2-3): EPEVTQTPSHQVTQMGQEVILRCVPISNHLYFYWYRQILGQKVEFLVSFYNNEISEKSEIFDDQFSVERPDGSNFTLKIRSTKLEDSAMYFCASSETSGSTDTQYFGPGTRLTVL.

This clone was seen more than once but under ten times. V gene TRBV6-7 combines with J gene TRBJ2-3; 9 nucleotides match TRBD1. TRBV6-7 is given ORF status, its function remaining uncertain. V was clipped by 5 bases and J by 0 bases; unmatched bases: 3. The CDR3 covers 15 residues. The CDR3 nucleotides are TGTGCCAGCAGTCACAGGGGGCCTAGCACAGATACGCAGTATTTT. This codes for CASSHRGPSTDTQYF.

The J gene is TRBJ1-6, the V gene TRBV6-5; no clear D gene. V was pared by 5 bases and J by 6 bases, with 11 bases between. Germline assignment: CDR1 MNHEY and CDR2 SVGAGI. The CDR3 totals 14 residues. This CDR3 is CASSDRVGNSPLHF. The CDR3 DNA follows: TGTGCCAGCAGTGACCGGGTCGGTAATTCACCCCTCCACTTT.